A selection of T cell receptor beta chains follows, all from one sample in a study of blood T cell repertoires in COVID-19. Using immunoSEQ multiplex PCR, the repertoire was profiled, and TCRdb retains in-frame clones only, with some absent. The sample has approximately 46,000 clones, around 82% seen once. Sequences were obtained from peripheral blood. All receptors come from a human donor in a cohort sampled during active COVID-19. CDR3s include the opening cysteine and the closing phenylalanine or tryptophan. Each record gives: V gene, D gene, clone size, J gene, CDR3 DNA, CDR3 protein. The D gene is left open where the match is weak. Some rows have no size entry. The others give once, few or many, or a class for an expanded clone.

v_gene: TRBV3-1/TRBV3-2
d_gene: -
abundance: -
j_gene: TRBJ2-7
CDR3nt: TGTGCCAGCAGCCCTTCCTACGAGCAGTACTTC
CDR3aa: CASSPSYEQYF

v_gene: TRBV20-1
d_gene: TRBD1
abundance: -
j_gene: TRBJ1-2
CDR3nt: TGCAGTGCTAGTAGTGGACAGGGCTTCTATGGCTACACCTTC
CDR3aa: CSASSGQGFYGYTF

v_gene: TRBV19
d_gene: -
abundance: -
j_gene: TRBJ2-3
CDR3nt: TGTGCCAGTAGTCCTCTCCGGGATACCCTGAGAGATACGCAGTATTTT
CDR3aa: CASSPLRDTLRDTQYF

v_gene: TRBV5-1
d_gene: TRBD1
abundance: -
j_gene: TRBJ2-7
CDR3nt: TGCGCCAGCAGCGCTGGACAGGGGGCAAACTCCTACGAGCAGTACTTC
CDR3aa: CASSAGQGANSYEQYF

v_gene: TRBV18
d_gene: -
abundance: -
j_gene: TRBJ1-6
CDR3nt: TGTGCCAGCTCCCCAGGGGTACTAGGGTCACCCCTCCACTTT
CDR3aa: CASSPGVLGSPLHF

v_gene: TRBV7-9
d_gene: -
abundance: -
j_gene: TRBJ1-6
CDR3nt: TGTGCCAGCAGCTTAGAGGGGTCATATAATTCACCCCTCCACTTT
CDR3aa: CASSLEGSYNSPLHF

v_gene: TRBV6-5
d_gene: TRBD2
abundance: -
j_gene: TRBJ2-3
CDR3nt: TGTGCCAGCAGAGGCGGGGGGGCGAATACGCAGTATTTT
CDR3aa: CASRGGGANTQYF

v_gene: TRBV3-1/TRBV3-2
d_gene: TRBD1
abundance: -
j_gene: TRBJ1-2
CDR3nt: TGTGCCAGCAGCCAAGTCGGACAGGTCTATGGCTACACCTTC
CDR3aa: CASSQVGQVYGYTF

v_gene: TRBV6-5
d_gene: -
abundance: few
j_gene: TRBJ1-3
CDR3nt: TGTGCCAGCAGCCAACAGGGCGTCGGAAACACCATATATTTT
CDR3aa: CASSQQGVGNTIYF

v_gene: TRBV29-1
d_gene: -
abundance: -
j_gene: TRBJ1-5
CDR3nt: TGCAGCGCCGGGACATGGGATCAGCCCCAGCATTTT
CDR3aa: CSAGTWDQPQHF

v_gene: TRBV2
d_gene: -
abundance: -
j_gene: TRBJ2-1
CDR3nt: TGTGCCAGCGGCGGGGACAGTAATGAGCAGTTCTTC
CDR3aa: CASGGDSNEQFF

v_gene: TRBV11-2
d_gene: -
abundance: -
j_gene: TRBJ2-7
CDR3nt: TGTGCCAGCAGCTCCTCGTCAGGGTACTACGAGCAGTACTTC
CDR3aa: CASSSSSGYYEQYF

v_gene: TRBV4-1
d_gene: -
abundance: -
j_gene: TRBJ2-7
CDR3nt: TGCGCCAGCAGCCAGCTGGCGGGCAGTAGGACCTACGAGCAGTACTTC
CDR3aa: CASSQLAGSRTYEQYF

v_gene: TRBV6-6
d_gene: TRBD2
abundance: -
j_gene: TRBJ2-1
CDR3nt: TGTGCCAGCAGACCAGGACTAGCGGGGGCGCAGTTCTTC
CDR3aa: CASRPGLAGAQFF

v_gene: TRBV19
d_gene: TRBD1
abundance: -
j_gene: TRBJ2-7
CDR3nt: TGTGCCAGTATGGGTTTGGGACAGGGTCACTACGAGCAGTACTTC
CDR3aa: CASMGLGQGHYEQYF

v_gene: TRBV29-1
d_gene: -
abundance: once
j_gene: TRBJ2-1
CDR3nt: TGCAGCGTGGCTAGGACAGTCCCTTTAGACAATGAGCAGTTCTTC
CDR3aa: CSVARTVPLDNEQFF

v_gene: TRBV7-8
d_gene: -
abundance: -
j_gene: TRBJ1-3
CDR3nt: TGTGCCAGCAGCTTAAATACTCTCTCTGGAAACACCATATATTTT
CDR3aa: CASSLNTLSGNTIYF

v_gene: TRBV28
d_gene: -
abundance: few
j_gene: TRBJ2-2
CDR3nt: TGTGCCAGCAGCCTAGGGGTAACCGGGGAGCTGTTTTTT
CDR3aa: CASSLGVTGELFF

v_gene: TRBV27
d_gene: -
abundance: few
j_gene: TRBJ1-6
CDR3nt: TGTGCCAGCAGTTTGAGAGGACAGTATAATTCACCCCTCCACTTT
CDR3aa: CASSLRGQYNSPLHF

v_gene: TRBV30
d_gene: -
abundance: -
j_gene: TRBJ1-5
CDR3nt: TGTGCCTGGAGTTTTAGTTGGGACACCCGCAATCAGCCCCAGCATTTT
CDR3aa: CAWSFSWDTRNQPQHF

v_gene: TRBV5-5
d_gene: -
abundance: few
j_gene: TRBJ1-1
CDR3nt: TGTGCCAGCAGCTTCCAGGGTAACACTGAAGCTTTCTTT
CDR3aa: CASSFQGNTEAFF

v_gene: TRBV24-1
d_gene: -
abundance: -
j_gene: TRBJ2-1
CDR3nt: TGTGCCACCAGTGATTTGCCAAGGGGTTTGGGGCACAATGAGCAGTTCTTC
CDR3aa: CATSDLPRGLGHNEQFF

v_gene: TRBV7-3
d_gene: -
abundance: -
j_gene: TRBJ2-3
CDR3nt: TGTGCCAGCAGCTTAGGTCCGAAGCTCACCCTAAAGAACACAGATACGCAGTATTTT
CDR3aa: CASSLGPKLTLKNTDTQYF

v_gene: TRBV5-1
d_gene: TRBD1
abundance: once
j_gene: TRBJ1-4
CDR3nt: TGCGCCAGCAGGAGGGACAGCAATGAAAAACTGTTTTTT
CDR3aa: CASRRDSNEKLFF

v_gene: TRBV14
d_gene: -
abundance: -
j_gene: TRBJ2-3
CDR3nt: TGTGCCAGCAGCCAGGCCGGGATCCTCACAGATACGCAGTATTTT
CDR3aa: CASSQAGILTDTQYF

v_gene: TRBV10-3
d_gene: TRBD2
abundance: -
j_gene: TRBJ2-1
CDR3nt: TGTGCCATCAACCAGCGGGGGGGCCAGGACAATGAGCAGTTCTTC
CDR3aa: CAINQRGGQDNEQFF

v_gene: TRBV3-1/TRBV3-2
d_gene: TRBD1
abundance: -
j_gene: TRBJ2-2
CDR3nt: TGTGCCAGCAGGGACAGGGCTACTACCGGGGAGCTGTTTTTT
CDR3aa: CASRDRATTGELFF

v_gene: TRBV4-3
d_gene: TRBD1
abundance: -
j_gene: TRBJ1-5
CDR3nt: TGCGCCAGCAGCCGCCGGACAGGGGGAGATCAGCCCCAGCATTTT
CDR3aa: CASSRRTGGDQPQHF

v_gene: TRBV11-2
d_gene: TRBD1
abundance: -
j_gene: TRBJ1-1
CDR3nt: TGTGCCAGCAGCTTAGAAGGGGGCGTCACTGAAGCTTTCTTT
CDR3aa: CASSLEGGVTEAFF

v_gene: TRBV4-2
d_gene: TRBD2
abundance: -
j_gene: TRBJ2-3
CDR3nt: TGTGCCAGCAGCCAAGATCGAGCGGGGGGCGCCTCTACGCAGTATTTT
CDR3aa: CASSQDRAGGASTQYF

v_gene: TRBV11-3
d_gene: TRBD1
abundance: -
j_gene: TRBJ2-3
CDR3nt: TGTGCCAGCAGCTTAGATTCTTGGACAGGGAAGTCAGATACGCAGTATTTT
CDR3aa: CASSLDSWTGKSDTQYF

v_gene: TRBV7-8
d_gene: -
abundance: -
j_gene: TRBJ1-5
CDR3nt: TGTGCCAGCAGCTTAGCCAGGGTTTATCAGCCCCAGCATTTT
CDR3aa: CASSLARVYQPQHF

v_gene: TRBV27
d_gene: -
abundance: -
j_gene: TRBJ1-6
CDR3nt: TGTGCCAGCAGTTTAGCAGGGGACTCACCCCTCCACTTT
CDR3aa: CASSLAGDSPLHF

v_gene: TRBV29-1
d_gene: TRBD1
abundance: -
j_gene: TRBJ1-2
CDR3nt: TGCAGCGTGGGGGACAGGCACTATGGCTACACCTTC
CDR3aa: CSVGDRHYGYTF

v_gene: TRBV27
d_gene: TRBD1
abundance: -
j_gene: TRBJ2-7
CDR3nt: TGTGCCAGCAGTCATGGACAGGGTGGCGAGCAGTACTTC
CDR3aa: CASSHGQGGEQYF

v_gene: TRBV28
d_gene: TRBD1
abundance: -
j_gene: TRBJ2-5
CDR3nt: TGTGCCAGCAGTGCCCGACAGGGGCAAGAGACCCAGTACTTC
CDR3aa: CASSARQGQETQYF

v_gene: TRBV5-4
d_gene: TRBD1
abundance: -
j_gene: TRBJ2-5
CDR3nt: TGTGCCAGCAGCTTGGACAGGGGGCCTTTCCAAGAGACCCAGTACTTC
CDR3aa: CASSLDRGPFQETQYF

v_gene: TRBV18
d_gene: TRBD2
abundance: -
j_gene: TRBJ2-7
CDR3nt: TGTGCCAGCTCACCGACCGGGGGGGGCCAGTACGAGCAGTACTTC
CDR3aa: CASSPTGGGQYEQYF

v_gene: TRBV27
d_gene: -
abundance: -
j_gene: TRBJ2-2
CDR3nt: TGTGCCAGCAGTTGGCTTGACACCGGGGAGCTGTTTTTT
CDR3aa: CASSWLDTGELFF

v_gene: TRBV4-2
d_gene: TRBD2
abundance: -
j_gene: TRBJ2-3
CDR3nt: TGTGCCAGCAGCCAAGCACTAGCGGGCAGCCGGGATACGCAGTATTTT
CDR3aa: CASSQALAGSRDTQYF

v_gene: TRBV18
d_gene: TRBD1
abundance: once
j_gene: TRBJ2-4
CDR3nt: TGTGCCAGCTCACCACGCCCTGGGACAGGGCCTGCCAAAAACATTCAGTACTTC
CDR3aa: CASSPRPGTGPAKNIQYF